Below are 12 T cell receptor beta chains sequenced from a single sample in a study of blood T cell repertoires in COVID-19. Here immunoSEQ multiplex PCR was the method, and the copy in TCRdb shows in-frame clones only, minus some. Among about 120,000 clones listed, about 85% were seen once. Input material: peripheral blood. All receptors come from a man in his sixties with acute or convalescent COVID-19.

The rearrangement uses TRBV25-1 and TRBJ2-2; TRBD1 matches at 8 bases. This CDR3 comprises 16 residues. V dropped 2 bases and J dropped 2; count of bases not matched to a gene: 4. Germline assignment: CDR1 MGHDK and CDR2 SYGVNS. DNA of the CDR3: TGTGCCAGCAGTGAAGCTGGACAGGGAAACACCGGGGAGCTGTTTTTT. This gives the protein CASSEAGQGNTGELFF.

The CDR3 is CASKYSLQETQYF. CDR3 in DNA: TGTGCCAGCAAGTACAGCCTACAAGAGACCCAGTACTTC. V and J are TRBV14 and TRBJ2-5; D ambiguous. CDR3 size: 13 residues. V was trimmed by 7 bases and J by 2 bases, leaving 11 bases between them. Germline lookup yields CDR1 SGHDN and CDR2 FVKESK.

The chain recombines TRBV18 with TRBJ2-5; 8 bases are a match to TRBD2. With V trimmed by 3 bases and J by 1 base, 4 bases remained unmatched. The CDR3 is made up of 15 amino acids. Germline V gives CDR1 KGHSH, CDR2 LQKENI. The CDR3 protein is CASSPSTSVQETQYF. The CDR3 coding sequence is TGTGCCAGCTCACCTTCGACTAGCGTCCAAGAGACCCAGTACTTC.

The chain links TRBV6-1 to TRBJ2-7; maybe TRBD1 (5 bases). Germline V gene data show CDR1 as MNHNS and CDR2 as SASEGT. CDR3 length: 15 amino acids. V was trimmed by 2 bases and J by 5 bases, leaving 16 bases between them. DNA of the CDR3: TGTGCCAGCAGTGAACAGCAGGGCGGAGAGAACGAGCAGTACTTC. Protein: CASSEQQGGENEQYF.

The V gene is TRBV19, the J gene TRBJ1-4, with a weak D call TRBD1 (6 bases). Trimming cost V 5 bases and J 5 bases, with 15 bases left between them. The CDR3 loop spans 15 amino acids. In germline, CDR1 is LNHDA, CDR2 SQIVND (reference sequence). The DNA of the CDR3 is TGTGCCAGTAGTGCGACCGGGACACTGAATGAAAAACTGTTTTTT. Protein: CASSATGTLNEKLFF.

This sequence joins TRBV7-2 and TRBJ1-1; the D is unclear. Germline assignment: CDR1 SGHTA and CDR2 FQGNSA. Trimming left V 1 base short and J 8 bases short, with 11 bases between. The CDR3 runs to 13 residues. The CDR3 loop is CASSLGGLVEAFF. The CDR3 nucleotides are TGTGCCAGCAGCTTAGGCGGACTCGTGGAAGCTTTCTTT. The entire variable domain, with the rest obtained from reference TRBV7-2 and TRBJ1-1, is as follows: GAGVSQSPSNKVTEKGKDVELRCDPISGHTALYWYRQSLGQGLEFLIYFQGNSAPDKSGLPSDRFSAERTGGSVSTLTIQRTQQEDSAVYLCASSLGGLVEAFFGQGTRLTVV.

This chain joins TRBV10-3 and TRBJ2-3; D possibly corresponds to TRBD2 (6 bases). Deletions cut 6 bases from V and 3 bases from J, with 19 bases between. This CDR3 spans 16 amino acids. From germline, CDR1 is ENHRY and CDR2 SYGVKD. CDR3 DNA: TGTGCCATCAGCCCTCATGGGGGGAGTACTACAGATACGCAGTATTTT. Protein: CAISPHGGSTTDTQYF.

The rearrangement links TRBV9 to TRBJ2-7; the match to TRBD1 covers 8 bases. The CDR3 sequence is 14 residues long. V lost 3 bases and J lost 5; bases outside the gene matches: 7. Germline CDR1 SGDLS, CDR2 YYNGEE. The CDR3 DNA reads TGTGCCAGCAGCGCCGCGACAGGGGATCACGAGCAGTACTTC. Translated, it gives CASSAATGDHEQYF.

The chain has TRBV5-4 and TRBJ2-1, with TRBD2 as a possible D gene (6 bases). This CDR3 is 14 amino acids long. Germline CDR1 reads SGHNT; CDR2 reads YYREEE (reference sequence). Between the trimmed V and J ends, which lost 2 bases and 8 bases, there was a span of 14 bases. This chain's CDR3 is CASSLGGPGDEQFF. Written as DNA, the CDR3 is TGTGCCAGCAGCTTAGGAGGGCCAGGTGATGAGCAGTTCTTC.

J is TRBJ2-7 and V is TRBV12-3 or TRBV12-4; tentative D call: TRBD2 (6 bases). This CDR3 contains 13 residues. The germline V and J ends were trimmed by 7 bases and 3 bases, with 13 bases remaining between them. The chain's CDR3 is CASIRPEGYEQYF. CDR3 in DNA: TGTGCCAGCATTCGGCCGGAGGGCTACGAGCAGTACTTC.

The rearrangement uses TRBV10-3 and TRBJ1-2; a possible D gene is TRBD1 (5 bases). Deletions cut 7 bases from V and 4 bases from J, with 19 bases between. The CDR3 is 15 residues long. Germline V gene sequence: CDR1 ENHRY, CDR2 SYGVKD. CDR3 residues: CAITPDPGGSYGYTF. CDR3 in DNA: TGTGCCATCACCCCCGATCCCGGGGGATCCTATGGCTACACCTTC.

The rearrangement uses TRBV4-2 and TRBJ2-1, with D perhaps TRBD1 (5 bases). This CDR3 is 14 amino acids long. CDR1 is LGHNA, CDR2 YNFKEQ, per germline. Trimming removed 0 bases from V and 8 bases from J, with 11 bases in between. The CDR3 coding sequence is TGTGCCAGCAGCCAAGATCAAGGGGCGGATGAGCAGTTCTTC. As protein: CASSQDQGADEQFF.